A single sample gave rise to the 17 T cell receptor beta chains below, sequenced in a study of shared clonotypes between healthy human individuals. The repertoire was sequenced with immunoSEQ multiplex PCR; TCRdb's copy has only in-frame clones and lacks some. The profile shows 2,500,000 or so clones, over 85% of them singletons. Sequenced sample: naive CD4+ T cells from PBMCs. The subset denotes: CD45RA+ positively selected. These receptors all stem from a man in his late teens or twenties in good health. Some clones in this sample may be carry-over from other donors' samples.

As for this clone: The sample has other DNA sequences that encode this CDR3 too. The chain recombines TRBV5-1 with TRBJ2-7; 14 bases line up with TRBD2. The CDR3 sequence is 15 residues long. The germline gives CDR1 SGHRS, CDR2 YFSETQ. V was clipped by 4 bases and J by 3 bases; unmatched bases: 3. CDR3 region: CASSPGLAGDYEQYF. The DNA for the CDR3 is TGCGCCAGCAGCCCGGGACTAGCGGGAGACTACGAGCAGTACTTC.

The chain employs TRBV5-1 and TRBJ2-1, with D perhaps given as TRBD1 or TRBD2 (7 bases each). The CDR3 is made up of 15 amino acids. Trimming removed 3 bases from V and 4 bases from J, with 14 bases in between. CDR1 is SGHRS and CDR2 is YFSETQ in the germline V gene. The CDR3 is CASSWAGGGYNEQFF. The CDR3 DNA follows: TGCGCCAGCAGCTGGGCAGGGGGAGGGTACAATGAGCAGTTCTTC.

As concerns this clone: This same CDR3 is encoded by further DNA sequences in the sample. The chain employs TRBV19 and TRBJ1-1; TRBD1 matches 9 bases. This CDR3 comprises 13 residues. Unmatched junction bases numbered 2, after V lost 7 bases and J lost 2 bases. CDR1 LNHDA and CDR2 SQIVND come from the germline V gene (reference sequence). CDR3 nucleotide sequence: TGTGCCAGTAAGGACAGGGGCAACACTGAAGCTTTCTTT. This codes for CASKDRGNTEAFF.

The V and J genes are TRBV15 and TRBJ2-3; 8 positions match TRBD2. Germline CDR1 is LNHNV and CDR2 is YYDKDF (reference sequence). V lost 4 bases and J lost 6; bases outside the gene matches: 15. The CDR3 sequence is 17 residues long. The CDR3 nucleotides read TGTGCCACCAGCACTTGGCCCAGCGCGGGAGGATCCGATACGCAGTATTTT. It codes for CATSTWPSAGGSDTQYF.

The CDR3 loop reads CASSYGGRGRQETQYF. The CDR3 coding sequence is TGTGCCAGCAGTTACGGTGGCAGGGGGCGCCAAGAGACCCAGTACTTC. This chain links TRBV6-5 with TRBJ2-5; 8 positions match TRBD1. V shed 2 bases, J shed 1 base, and the junction held 6 bases outside the gene matches. The CDR3 covers 16 residues. Germline V gene data show CDR1 as MNHEY and CDR2 as SVGAGI.

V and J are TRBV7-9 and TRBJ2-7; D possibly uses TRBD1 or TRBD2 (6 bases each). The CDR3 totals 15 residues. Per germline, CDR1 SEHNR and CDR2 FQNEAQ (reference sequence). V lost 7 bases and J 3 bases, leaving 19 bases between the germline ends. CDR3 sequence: CASTTKGGLVYEQYF. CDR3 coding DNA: TGTGCCAGCACCACGAAAGGGGGGTTGGTCTACGAGCAGTACTTC.

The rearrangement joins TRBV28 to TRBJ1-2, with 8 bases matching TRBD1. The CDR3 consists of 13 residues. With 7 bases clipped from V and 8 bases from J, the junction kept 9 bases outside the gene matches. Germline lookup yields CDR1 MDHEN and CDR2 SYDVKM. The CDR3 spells CASKTGQGGGYTF. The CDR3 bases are TGTGCCAGCAAAACCGGACAGGGTGGGGGCTACACCTTC.

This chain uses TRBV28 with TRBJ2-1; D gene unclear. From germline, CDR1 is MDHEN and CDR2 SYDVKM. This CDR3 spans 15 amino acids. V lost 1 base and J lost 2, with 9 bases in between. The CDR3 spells CASSLSSKPYNEQFF. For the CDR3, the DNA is TGTGCCAGCAGTTTATCCTCGAAACCCTACAATGAGCAGTTCTTC.

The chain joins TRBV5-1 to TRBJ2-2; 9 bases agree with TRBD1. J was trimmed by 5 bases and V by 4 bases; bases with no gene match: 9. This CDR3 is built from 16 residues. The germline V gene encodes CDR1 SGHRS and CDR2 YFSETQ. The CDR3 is CASSSQPGQGTGELFF. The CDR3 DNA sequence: TGCGCCAGCAGCAGTCAACCGGGACAGGGAACCGGGGAGCTGTTTTTT.

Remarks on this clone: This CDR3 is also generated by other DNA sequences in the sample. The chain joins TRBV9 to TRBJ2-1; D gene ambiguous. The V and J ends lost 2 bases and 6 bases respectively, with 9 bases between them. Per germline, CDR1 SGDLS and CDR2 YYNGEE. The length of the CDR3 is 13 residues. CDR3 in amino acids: CASSVGTLNEQFF. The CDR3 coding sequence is TGTGCCAGCAGCGTGGGTACCCTCAATGAGCAGTTCTTC.

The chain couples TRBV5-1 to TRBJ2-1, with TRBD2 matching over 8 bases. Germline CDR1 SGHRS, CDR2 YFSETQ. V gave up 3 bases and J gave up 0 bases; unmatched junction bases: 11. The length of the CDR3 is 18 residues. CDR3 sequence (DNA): TGCGCCAGCAGCTCCCGGGGTAGCGGGACGAGCTCCTACAATGAGCAGTTCTTC. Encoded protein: CASSSRGSGTSSYNEQFF.

CDR3 sequence (DNA): TGTGCCAGCAGCTTAGAGTTGTCCCCAGATACGCAGTATTTT. Amino acids: CASSLELSPDTQYF. V usage is TRBV7-2 and J usage is TRBJ2-3; D is unresolved. The CDR3 contains 14 residues. Trimming removed 1 base at V and 4 bases at J, with 9 bases between. Germline V gene lookup returns CDR1 SGHTA and CDR2 FQGNSA.

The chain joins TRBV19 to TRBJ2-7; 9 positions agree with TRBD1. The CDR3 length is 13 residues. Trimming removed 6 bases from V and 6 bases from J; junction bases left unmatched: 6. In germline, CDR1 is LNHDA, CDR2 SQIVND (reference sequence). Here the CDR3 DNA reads TGTGCCAGTAGCTCGGGACAGGGCCTCGAGCAGTACTTC. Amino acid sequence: CASSSGQGLEQYF. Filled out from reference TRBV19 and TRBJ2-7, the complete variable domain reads DGGITQSPKYLFRKEGQNVTLSCEQNLNHDAMYWYRQDPGQGLRLIYYSQIVNDFQKGDIAEGYSVSREKKESFPLTVTSAQKNPTAFYLCASSSGQGLEQYFGPGTRLTVT.

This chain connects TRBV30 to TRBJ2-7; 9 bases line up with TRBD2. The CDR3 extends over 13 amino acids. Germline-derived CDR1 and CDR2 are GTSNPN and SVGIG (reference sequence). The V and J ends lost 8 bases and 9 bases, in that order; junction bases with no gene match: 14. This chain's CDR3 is CALGLAGPAGQYF. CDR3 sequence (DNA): TGTGCCCTGGGGCTAGCGGGACCCGCAGGGCAGTACTTC.

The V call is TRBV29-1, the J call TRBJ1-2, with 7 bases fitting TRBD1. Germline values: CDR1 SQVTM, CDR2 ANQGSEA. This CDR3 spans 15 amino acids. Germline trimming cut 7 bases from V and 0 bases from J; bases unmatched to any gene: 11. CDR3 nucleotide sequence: TGCAGCGCTAGAACAGCGGGACAGACTAACTATGGCTACACCTTC. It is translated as CSARTAGQTNYGYTF.

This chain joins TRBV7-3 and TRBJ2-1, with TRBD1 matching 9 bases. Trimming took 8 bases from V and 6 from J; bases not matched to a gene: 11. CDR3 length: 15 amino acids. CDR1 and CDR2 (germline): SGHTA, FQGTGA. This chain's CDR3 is CASAKGRTGANEQFF. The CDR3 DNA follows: TGTGCCAGCGCCAAAGGGCGGACAGGGGCCAATGAGCAGTTCTTC.

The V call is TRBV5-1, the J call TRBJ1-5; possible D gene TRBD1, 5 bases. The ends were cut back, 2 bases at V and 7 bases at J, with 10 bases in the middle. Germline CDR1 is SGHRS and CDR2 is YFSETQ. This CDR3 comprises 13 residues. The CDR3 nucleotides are TGCGCCAGCAGCTTTACCGGGGACCAGCCCCAGCATTTT. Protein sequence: CASSFTGDQPQHF.